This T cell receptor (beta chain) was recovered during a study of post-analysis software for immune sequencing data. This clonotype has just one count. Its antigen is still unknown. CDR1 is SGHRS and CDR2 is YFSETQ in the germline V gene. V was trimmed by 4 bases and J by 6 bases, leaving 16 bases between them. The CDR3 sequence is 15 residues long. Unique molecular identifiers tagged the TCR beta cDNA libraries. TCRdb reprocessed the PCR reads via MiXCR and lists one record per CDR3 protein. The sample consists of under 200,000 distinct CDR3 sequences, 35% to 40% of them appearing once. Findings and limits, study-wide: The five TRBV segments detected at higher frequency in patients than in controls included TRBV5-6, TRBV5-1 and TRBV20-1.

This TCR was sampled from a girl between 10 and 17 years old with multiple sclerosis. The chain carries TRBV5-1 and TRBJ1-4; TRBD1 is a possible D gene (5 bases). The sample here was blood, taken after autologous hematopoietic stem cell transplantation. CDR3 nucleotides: TGCGCCAGCAGCCATCAGTCCGGGACGGATGAAAAACTGTTTTTT. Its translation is CASSHQSGTDEKLFF.